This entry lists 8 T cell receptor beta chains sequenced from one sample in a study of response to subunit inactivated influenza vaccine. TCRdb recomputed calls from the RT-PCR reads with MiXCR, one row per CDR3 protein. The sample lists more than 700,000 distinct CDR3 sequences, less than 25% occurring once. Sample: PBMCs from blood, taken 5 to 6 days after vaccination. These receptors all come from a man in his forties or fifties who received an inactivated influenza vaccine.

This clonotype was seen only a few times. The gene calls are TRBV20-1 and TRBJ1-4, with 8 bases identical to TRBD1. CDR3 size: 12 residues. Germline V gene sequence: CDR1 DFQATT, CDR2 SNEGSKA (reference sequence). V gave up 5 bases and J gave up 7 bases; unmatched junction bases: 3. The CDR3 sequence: CSAQGASEKLFF. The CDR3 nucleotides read TGCAGTGCTCAGGGGGCCAGTGAAAAACTGTTTTTT.

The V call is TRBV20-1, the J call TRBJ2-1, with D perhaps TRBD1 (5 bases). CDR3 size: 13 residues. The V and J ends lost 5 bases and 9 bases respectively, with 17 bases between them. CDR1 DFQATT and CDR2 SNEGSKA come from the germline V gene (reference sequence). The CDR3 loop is CSAPHYKGIEQFF. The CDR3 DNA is TGCAGTGCTCCACATTACAAGGGGATTGAGCAGTTCTTC.

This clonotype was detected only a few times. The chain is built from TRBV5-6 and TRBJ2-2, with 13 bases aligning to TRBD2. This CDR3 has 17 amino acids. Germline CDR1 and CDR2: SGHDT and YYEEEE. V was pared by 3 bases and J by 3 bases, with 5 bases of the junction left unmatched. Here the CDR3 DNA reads TGTGCCAGCAGCTGGGGGACTAGCGGGACTTACACCGGGGAGCTGTTTTTT. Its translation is CASSWGTSGTYTGELFF. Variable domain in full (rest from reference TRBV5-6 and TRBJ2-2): DAGVTQSPTHLIKTRGQQVTLRCSPKSGHDTVSWYQQALGQGPQFIFQYYEEEERQRGNFPDRFSGHQFPNYSSELNVNALLLGDSALYLCASSWGTSGTYTGELFFGEGSRLTVL.

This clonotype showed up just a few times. The CDR3: CASSSTRDRGRVETQYF. The CDR3 DNA reads as TGTGCCAGCAGTTCGACCCGGGACAGGGGAAGGGTGGAGACCCAGTACTTC. The V call is TRBV12-3 or TRBV12-4, the J call TRBJ2-5, with TRBD1 matching over 10 bases. V lost 4 bases, J lost 5 bases, and 13 bases stayed unmatched. The CDR3 length is 17 residues.

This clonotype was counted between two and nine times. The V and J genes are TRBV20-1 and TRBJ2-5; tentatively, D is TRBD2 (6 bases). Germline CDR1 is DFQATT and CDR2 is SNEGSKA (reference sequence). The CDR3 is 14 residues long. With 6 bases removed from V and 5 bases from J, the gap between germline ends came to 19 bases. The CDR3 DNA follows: TGCAGTGCCCCCCTCACGGGGGTTTCGGAGACCCAGTACTTC. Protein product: CSAPLTGVSETQYF.

The CDR3 DNA reads as TGTGCCACAAGCGGGAGCTCCTACAATGAGCAGTTCTTC. This codes for CATSGSSYNEQFF. V and J are TRBV28 and TRBJ2-1; 8 nucleotides match TRBD2. The CDR3 has 13 amino acids. V lost 10 bases and J lost 0; bases outside the gene matches: 2. In germline, CDR1 is MDHEN, CDR2 SYDVKM.

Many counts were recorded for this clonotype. The CDR3 sequence: CASSSGQGRYEQYF. CDR3 nucleotides: TGCGCCAGCAGCTCCGGACAGGGCCGCTACGAGCAGTACTTC. The chain carries TRBV5-1 and TRBJ2-7, with 8 nucleotides matching TRBD1. The trim removed 3 bases at V and 3 bases at J, leaving 5 bases unmatched. Germline V gene sequence: CDR1 SGHRS, CDR2 YFSETQ. The CDR3 runs to 14 residues.

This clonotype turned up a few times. Written as DNA, the CDR3 is TGCAGTGCTAGAGATAGGCTTGGCGGTAGTTACTACGAGCAGTACTTC. It encodes CSARDRLGGSYYEQYF. This sequence joins TRBV20-1 and TRBJ2-7; no clear D. This CDR3 has 16 amino acids. The germline V gene has CDR1 DFQATT and CDR2 SNEGSKA (reference sequence). The ends were cut back, 0 bases at V and 3 bases at J, with 18 bases in the middle.